This is a list of T cell receptor beta chains from one sample in a study of blood T cell repertoires in COVID-19. Profiling relied on immunoSEQ multiplex PCR, and the TCRdb table lists in-frame clones only, not all of them. The data contain some 220,000 clones, around 90% of them singletons. Sequencing was carried out using PBMCs or T cells enriched from blood (not recorded which). The receptors here all came from a woman under 40 who had recovered from COVID-19. Each CDR3 is given with its conserved first and last residue. The order of the fields is D gene, V gene, clone size, J gene, CDR3 DNA, CDR3 protein. The D gene is left open where the match is weak. Some rows have no size entry. The others give once, few or many, or a class for an expanded clone.

.	TRBV4-1	.	TRBJ1-5	TGCGCCAGCAGCCAAGTGCAAGGGGATCAGCCCCAGCATTTT	CASSQVQGDQPQHF
.	TRBV3-1/TRBV3-2	.	TRBJ1-6	TGTGCCAGCAGCCGGGGTCGGGGTTCACCCCTCCACTTT	CASSRGRGSPLHF
.	TRBV7-2	.	TRBJ2-5	TGTGCCAGCAGCGGGGGGGCGGTAAAAGAGACCCAGTACTTC	CASSGGAVKETQYF
TRBD1	TRBV10-3	.	TRBJ1-4	TGTGCCATCAGCCCAACCTTCAGGACAGGGCTTAATCGGAATGAAAAACTGTTTTTT	CAISPTFRTGLNRNEKLFF
TRBD2	TRBV6-4	.	TRBJ2-3	TGTGCCAGCAGTGACACTAGCGGGGGCACAGATACGCAGTATTTT	CASSDTSGGTDTQYF
TRBD2	TRBV3-1/TRBV3-2	.	TRBJ2-7	TGTGCCAGCAGCCAATTAAAGCGGGGGGTGGATTACGAGCAGTACTTC	CASSQLKRGVDYEQYF
.	TRBV7-9	.	TRBJ1-3	TGTGCCAGCAGCTTATCCACAGAGGGCTCTGGAAACACCATATATTTT	CASSLSTEGSGNTIYF
TRBD1	TRBV5-4	few	TRBJ1-1	TGTGCCAGCAGCCCGACAGGGATCACTGAAGCTTTCTTT	CASSPTGITEAFF
TRBD1	TRBV7-2	.	TRBJ1-2	TGTGCCAGCAGCTTAGGGACGGACAGGGGCAATGGCTACACCTTC	CASSLGTDRGNGYTF
TRBD2	TRBV4-3	.	TRBJ2-3	TGCGCCAGCAGCCGAAAATCTAGCGGGGGTTTCGCAGATACGCAGTATTTT	CASSRKSSGGFADTQYF
.	TRBV5-1	.	TRBJ1-4	TGCGCCAGCAGCCCGAGAGATCTTGCAACTAATGAAAAACTGTTTTTT	CASSPRDLATNEKLFF
.	TRBV5-1	.	TRBJ2-7	TGCGCCAGCAGCTTGGGGACTGATCCTTCCTACGAGCAGTACTTC	CASSLGTDPSYEQYF
.	TRBV4-1	medium-sized	TRBJ2-3	TGCGCCAGCAGCCAAGATGAGACACTTTGGTATTTT	CASSQDETLWYF
.	TRBV7-9	.	TRBJ1-6	TGTGCCAGCAGCTTATCAGGGGTTTATTCACCCCTCCACTTT	CASSLSGVYSPLHF
TRBD2	TRBV2	once	TRBJ2-1	TGTGCCAGCAGTGATCCTAGCGGGGGGACAAATGAGCAGTTCTTC	CASSDPSGGTNEQFF
TRBD2	TRBV7-7	.	TRBJ2-2	TGTGCCAGCAGCTTGGGACTAGCGGGAAACACCGGGGAGCTGTTTTTT	CASSLGLAGNTGELFF
.	TRBV9	.	TRBJ1-4	TGTGCCAGCAGCGCAACCACAGTCAATGAAAAACTGTTTTTT	CASSATTVNEKLFF
.	TRBV4-1	.	TRBJ1-1	TGCGCCAGCAGCCCTCGGGTAGGGGCGCAAACTGAAGCTTTCTTT	CASSPRVGAQTEAFF
TRBD1	TRBV5-6	.	TRBJ1-1	TGTGCCAGCAGCTTGGCCGACAGGGTCGACACTGAAGCTTTCTTT	CASSLADRVDTEAFF
TRBD1	TRBV7-8	few	TRBJ1-2	TGTGCCAGCAGCTTAGACGACAGGGTCTATGGCTACACCTTC	CASSLDDRVYGYTF
TRBD2	TRBV11-2	.	TRBJ2-7	TGTGCCAGCAGCTTAATAGCGGGCCACGAGCAGTACTTC	CASSLIAGHEQYF
TRBD2	TRBV25-1	few	TRBJ2-1	TGTGCCAGCAGTGAATATGGGAGGGATGAGCAGTTCTTC	CASSEYGRDEQFF
TRBD2	TRBV7-9	.	TRBJ2-1	TGTGCCAGCAGCCAACTAGCGGGGGCCGACAATGAGCAGTTCTTC	CASSQLAGADNEQFF
.	TRBV29-1	.	TRBJ1-2	TGCAGCGTTTCAGACAGGACCTCTTACCCTTATGGCTACACCTTC	CSVSDRTSYPYGYTF